This TCR beta chain was obtained from a study of early T cells in non-severe SARS-CoV-2 infection. Study overall: Chains were unpaired, as sequencing was done on bulk RNA from unsorted whole blood. Findings and limits, study-wide: Missing private and CD4 specificities, VDJdb matching favored anti-spike CD8 responses.

Individual cDNA molecules received unique molecular identifiers during library preparation. TCRdb re-called the 5' RACE reads with MiXCR, one entry per CDR3 protein. The data contain tens of thousands of distinct CDR3 sequences, 9% of them singletons. The V and J ends lost 2 bases and 2 bases respectively, with 12 bases between them. Germline lookup yields CDR1 ENHRY and CDR2 SYGVKD. The CDR3 has 15 amino acids. This clonotype was recorded a few times. The antigen is undetermined. Sequenced sample: whole blood. This sequence joins TRBV10-3 and TRBJ2-5; possibly TRBD1 or TRBD2 for D (6 bases each). The receptor's source is an adult who was a healthcare worker with PCR-confirmed SARS-CoV-2 infection or an uninfected control (not recorded which). CDR3 sequence: CAISEGGTSQETQYF. DNA of the CDR3: TGTGCCATCAGTGAGGGAGGGACATCGCAAGAGACCCAGTACTTC.